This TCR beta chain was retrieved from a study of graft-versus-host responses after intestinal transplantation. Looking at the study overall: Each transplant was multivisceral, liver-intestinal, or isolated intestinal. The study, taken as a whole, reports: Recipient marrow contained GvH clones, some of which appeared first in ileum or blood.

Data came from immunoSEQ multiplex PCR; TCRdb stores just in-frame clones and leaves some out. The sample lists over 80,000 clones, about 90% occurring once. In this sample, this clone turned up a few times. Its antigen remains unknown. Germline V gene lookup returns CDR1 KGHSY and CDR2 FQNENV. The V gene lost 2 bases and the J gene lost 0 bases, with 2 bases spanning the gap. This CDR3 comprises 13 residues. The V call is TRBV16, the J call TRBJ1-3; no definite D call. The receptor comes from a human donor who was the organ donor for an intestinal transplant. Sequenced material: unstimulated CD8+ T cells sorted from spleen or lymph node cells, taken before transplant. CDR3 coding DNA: TGTGCCAGCAGCCAACACTCTGGAAACACCATATATTTT. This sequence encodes CASSQHSGNTIYF.